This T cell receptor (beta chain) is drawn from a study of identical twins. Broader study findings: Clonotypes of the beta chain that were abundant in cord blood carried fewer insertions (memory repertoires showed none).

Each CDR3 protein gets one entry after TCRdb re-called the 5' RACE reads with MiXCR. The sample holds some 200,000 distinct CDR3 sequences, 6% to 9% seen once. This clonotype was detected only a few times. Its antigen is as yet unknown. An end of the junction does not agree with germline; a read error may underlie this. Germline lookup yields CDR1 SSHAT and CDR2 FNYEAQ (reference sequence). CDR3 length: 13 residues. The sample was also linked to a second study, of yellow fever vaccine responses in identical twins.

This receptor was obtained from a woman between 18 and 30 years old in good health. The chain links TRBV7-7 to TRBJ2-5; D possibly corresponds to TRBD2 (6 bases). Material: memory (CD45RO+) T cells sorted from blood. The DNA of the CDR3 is TGTGCTAGCAGCTTAGCGGCGGAAGAGACCCAGTACTTC. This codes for CASSLAAEETQYF.